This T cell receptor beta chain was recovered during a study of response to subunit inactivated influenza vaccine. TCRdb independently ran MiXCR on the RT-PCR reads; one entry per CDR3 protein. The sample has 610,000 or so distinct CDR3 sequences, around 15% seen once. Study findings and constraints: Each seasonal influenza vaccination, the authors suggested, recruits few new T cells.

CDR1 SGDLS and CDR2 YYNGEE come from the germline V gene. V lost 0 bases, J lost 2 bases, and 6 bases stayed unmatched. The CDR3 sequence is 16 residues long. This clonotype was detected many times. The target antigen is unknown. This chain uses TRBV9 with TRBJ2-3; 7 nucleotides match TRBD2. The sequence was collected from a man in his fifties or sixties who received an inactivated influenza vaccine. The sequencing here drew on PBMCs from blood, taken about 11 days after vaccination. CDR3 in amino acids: CASSVGSGLITDTQYF. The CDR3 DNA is TGTGCCAGCAGCGTAGGTAGCGGGCTCATCACAGATACGCAGTATTTT.